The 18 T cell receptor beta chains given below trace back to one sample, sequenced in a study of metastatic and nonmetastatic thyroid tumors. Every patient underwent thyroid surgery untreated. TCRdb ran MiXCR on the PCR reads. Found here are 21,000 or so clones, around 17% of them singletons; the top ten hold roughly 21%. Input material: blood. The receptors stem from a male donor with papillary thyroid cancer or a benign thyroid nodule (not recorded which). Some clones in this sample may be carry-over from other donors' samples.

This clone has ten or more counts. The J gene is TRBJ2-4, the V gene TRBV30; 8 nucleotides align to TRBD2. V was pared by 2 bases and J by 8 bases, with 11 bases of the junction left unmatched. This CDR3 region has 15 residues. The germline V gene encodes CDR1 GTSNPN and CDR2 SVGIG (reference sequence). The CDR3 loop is CAWSTPERGRDIQYF. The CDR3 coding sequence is TGTGCCTGGAGTACCCCTGAGCGGGGGAGGGACATTCAGTACTTC.

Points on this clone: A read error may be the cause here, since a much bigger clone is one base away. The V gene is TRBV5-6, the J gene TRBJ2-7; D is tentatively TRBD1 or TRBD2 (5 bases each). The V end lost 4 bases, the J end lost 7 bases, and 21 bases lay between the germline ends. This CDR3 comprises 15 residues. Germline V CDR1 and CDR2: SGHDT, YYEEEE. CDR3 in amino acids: CASSGRMGPTAEQYF. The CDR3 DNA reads TGTGCCAGCAGCGGACGGATGGGACCGACCGCGGAGCAGTACTTC.

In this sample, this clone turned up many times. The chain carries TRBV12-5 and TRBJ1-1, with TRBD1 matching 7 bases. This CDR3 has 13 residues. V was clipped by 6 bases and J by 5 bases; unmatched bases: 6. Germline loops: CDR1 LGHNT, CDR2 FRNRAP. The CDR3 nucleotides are TGTGCTAGTGGATCGAGGGGGCGTACTGAAGCTTTCTTT. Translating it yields CASGSRGRTEAFF. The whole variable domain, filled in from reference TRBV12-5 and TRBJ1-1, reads DARVTQTPRHKVTEMGQEVTMRCQPILGHNTVFWYRQTMMQGLELLAYFRNRAPLDDSGMPKDRFSAEMPDATLATLKIQPSEPRDSAVYFCASGSRGRTEAFFGQGTRLTVV.

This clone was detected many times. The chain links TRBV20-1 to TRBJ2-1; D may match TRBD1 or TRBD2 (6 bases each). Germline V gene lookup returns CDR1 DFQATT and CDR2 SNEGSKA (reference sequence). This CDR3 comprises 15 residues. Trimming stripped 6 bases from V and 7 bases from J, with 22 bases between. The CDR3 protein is CSASDGGGGGNEQFF. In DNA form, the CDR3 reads TGCAGTGCCAGCGACGGGGGAGGAGGGGGTAATGAGCAGTTCTTC.

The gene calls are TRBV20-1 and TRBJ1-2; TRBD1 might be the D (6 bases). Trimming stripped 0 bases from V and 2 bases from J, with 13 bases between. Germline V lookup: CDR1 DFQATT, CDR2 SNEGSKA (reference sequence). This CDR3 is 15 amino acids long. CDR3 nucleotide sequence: TGCAGTGCTAGAGATGCCCCGGGGGGCAACTATGGCTACACCTTC. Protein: CSARDAPGGNYGYTF.

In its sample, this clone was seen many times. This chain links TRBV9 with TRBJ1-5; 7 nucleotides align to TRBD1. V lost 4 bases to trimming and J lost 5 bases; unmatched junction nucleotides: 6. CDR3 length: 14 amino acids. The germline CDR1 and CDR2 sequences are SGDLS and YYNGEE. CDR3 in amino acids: CASSPGQDYQPQHF. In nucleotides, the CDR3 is TGTGCCAGCAGCCCCGGACAGGATTATCAGCCCCAGCATTTT.

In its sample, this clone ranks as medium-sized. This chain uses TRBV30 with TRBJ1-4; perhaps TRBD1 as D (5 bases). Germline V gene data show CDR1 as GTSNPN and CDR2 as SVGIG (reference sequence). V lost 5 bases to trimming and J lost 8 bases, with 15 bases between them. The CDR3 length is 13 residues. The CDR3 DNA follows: TGTGCCTGGCAACGGGACGGTCAGGAAAAACTGTTTTTT. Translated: CAWQRDGQEKLFF.

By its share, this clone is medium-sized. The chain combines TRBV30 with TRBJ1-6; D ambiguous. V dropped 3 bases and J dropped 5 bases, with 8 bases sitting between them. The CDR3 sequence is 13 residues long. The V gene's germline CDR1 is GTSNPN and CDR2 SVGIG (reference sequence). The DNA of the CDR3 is TGTGCCTGGAGCTTACAGCATAATTCACCCCTCCACTTT. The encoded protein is CAWSLQHNSPLHF.

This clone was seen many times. The CDR3 nucleotides read TGTGCCAGCAGTCACGGGACTTCGGTCAGCGAGACCCAGTACTTC. Translated: CASSHGTSVSETQYF. V gene TRBV6-2 or TRBV6-3 combines with J gene TRBJ2-5, with D perhaps TRBD2 (6 bases). Trimming pared 5 bases from V and 5 bases from J, leaving 18 bases between. Germline-derived CDR1 and CDR2 are MNHEY and SVGEGT. This CDR3 is 15 amino acids long.

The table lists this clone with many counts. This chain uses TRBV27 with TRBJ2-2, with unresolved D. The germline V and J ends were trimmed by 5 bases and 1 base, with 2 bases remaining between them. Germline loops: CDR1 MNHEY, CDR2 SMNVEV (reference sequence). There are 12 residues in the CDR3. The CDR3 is CASSQNTGELFF. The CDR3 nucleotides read TGTGCCAGCAGTCAGAACACCGGGGAGCTGTTTTTT.

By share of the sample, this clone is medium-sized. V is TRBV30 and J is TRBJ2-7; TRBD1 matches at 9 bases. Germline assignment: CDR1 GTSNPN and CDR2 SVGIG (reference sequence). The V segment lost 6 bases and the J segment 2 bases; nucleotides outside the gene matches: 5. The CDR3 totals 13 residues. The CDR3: CACAQGAAYEQYF. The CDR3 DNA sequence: TGTGCCTGTGCACAGGGGGCCGCCTACGAGCAGTACTTC. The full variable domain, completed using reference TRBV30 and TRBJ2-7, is SQTIHQWPATLVQPVGSPLSLECTVEGTSNPNLYWYRQAAGRGLQLLFYSVGIGQISSEVPQNLSASRPQDRQFILSSKKLLLSDSGFYLCACAQGAAYEQYFGPGTRLTVT.

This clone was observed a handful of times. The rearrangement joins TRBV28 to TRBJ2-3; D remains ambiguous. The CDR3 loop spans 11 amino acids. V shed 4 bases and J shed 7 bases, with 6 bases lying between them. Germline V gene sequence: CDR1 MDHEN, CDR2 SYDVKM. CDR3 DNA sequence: TGTGCCAGCAGTTCTACAAATACGCAGTATTTT. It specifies CASSSTNTQYF.

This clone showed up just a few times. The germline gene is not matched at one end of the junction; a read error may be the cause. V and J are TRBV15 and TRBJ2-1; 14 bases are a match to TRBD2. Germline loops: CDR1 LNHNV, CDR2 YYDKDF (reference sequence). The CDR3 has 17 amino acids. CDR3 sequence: CASSWDPTSGRVDEQFF. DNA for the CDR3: TGCGCCAGCAGCTGGGATCCGACTAGCGGGAGGGTAGATGAGCAGTTCTTC.

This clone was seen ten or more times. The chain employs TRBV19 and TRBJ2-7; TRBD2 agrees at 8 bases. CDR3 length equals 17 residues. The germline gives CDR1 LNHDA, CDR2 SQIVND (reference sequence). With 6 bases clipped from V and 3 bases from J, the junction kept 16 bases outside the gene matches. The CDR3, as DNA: TGTGCCAGTAGACGAGTGCACCCGGGAGGGACCAGCTACGAGCAGTACTTC. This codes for CASRRVHPGGTSYEQYF.

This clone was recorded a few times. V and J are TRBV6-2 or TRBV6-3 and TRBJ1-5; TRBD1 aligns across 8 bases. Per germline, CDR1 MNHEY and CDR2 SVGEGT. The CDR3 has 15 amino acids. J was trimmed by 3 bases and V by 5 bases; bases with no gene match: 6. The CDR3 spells CASSVGQVNNQPQHF. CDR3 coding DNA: TGTGCCAGCAGTGTGGGACAGGTTAACAATCAGCCCCAGCATTTT.

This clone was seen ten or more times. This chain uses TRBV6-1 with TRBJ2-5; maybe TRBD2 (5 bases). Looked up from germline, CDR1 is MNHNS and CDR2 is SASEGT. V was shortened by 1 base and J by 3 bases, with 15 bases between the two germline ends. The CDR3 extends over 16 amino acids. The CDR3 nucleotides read TGTGCCAGCAGTGAAGGTCCTAGCTCTACCAAAGAGACCCAGTACTTC. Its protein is CASSEGPSSTKETQYF.

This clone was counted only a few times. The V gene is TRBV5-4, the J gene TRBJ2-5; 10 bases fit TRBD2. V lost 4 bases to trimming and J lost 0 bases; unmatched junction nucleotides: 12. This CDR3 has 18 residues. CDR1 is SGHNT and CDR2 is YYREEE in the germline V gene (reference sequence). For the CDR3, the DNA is TGTGCCAGCAGCGATCTCCGGACTAGCGGAACGTACCAAGAGACCCAGTACTTC. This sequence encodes CASSDLRTSGTYQETQYF.

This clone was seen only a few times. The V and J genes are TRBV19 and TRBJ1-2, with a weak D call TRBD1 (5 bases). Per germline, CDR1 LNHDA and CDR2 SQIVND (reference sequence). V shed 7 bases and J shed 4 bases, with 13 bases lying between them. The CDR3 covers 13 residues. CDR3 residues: CASTVPGGYGYTF. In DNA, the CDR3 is TGTGCCAGTACCGTCCCGGGGGGCTATGGCTACACCTTC.